This T cell receptor (beta chain) emerged from a study of cytomegalovirus exposure and HLA in healthy donors. Study conclusions and caveats: Sequencing likely caused a cluster of highly shared sequence variants.

Germline CDR1 reads SGHTA; CDR2 reads FQGTGA. The CDR3 is 13 residues long. Trimming took 5 bases from V and 8 from J, leaving 12 bases between them. A remark on this clone: No antigen is known for it.

Primers for the PCR totalled 60 Vbeta and 13 Jbeta. Method: immunoSEQ multiplex PCR; TCRdb's copy keeps in-frame clones and lacks some. In the table there are 120,000 to 150,000 clones, just under 75% of which are singletons. The clonotype originates from a woman aged 18-35 years in good health and CMV-seronegative. The sample was PBMCs. The gene calls are TRBV7-3 and TRBJ2-2, with D perhaps TRBD2 (5 bases). Written as DNA, the CDR3 is TGTGCCAGCAGCACCTCAGGAGGTGGGGAGCTGTTTTTT. This translates into CASSTSGGGELFF.